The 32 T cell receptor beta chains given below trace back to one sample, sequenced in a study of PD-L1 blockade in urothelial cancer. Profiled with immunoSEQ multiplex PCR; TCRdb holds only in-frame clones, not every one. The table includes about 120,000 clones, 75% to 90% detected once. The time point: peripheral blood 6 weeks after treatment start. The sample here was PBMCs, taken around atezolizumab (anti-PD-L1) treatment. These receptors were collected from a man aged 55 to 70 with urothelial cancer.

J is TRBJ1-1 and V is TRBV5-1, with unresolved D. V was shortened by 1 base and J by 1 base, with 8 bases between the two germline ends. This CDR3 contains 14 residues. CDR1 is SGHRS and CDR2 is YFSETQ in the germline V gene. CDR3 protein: CASSLPEPNTEAFF. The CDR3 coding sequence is TGCGCCAGCAGCTTGCCGGAGCCGAACACTGAAGCTTTCTTT.

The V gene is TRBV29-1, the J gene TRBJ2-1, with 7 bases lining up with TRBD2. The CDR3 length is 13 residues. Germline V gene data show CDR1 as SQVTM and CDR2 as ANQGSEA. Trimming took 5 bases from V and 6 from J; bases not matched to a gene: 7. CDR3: CSVRTGGINEQFF. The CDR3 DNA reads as TGCAGCGTTAGGACGGGGGGAATCAATGAGCAGTTCTTC.

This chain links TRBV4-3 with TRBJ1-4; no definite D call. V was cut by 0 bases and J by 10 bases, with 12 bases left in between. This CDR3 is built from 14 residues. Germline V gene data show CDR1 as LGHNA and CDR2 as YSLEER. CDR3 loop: CASSQDRVRVKLFF. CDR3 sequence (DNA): TGCGCCAGCAGCCAAGATCGCGTGAGGGTAAAACTGTTTTTT.

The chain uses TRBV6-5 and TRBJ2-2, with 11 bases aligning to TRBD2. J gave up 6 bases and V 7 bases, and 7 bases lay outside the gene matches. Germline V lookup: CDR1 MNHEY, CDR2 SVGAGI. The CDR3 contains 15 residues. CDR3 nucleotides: TGTGCCAGCAACCCGACTAGCGGGATGTCCGGGGAGCTGTTTTTT. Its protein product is CASNPTSGMSGELFF.

The CDR3 loop reads CTSSQNLPTGEVGMNTEAFF. CDR3 nucleotides: TGCACCAGCAGCCAAAACTTGCCAACAGGGGAGGTTGGGATGAACACTGAAGCTTTCTTT. The chain joins TRBV1 to TRBJ1-1; TRBD1, as called in the table, went unchecked against the DNA. TRBV1 is an annotated pseudogene. This CDR3 spans 20 amino acids.

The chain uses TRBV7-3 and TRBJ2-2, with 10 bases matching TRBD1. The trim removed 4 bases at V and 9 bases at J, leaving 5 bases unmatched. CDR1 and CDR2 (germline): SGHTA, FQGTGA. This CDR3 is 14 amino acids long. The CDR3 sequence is CASSSDRGGRELFF. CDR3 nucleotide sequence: TGTGCCAGCAGCTCGGACAGGGGGGGTAGGGAGCTGTTTTTT.

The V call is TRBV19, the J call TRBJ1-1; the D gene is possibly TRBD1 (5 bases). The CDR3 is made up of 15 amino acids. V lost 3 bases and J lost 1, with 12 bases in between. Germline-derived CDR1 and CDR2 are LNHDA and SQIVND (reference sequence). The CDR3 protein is CASSIGGAGNTEAFF. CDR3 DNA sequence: TGTGCCAGTAGTATCGGCGGGGCCGGGAACACTGAAGCTTTCTTT.

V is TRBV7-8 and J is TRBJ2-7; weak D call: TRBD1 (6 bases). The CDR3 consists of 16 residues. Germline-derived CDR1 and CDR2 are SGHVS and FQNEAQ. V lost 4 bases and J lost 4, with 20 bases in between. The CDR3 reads CASSSRLDSLGYEQYF. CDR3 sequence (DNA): TGTGCCAGCAGCTCGCGACTGGACAGTTTAGGTTACGAGCAGTACTTC.

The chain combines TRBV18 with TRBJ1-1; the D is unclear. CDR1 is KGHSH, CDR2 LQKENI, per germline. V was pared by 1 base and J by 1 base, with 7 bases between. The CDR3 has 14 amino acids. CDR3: CASSPRARNTEAFF. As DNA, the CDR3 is TGTGCCAGCTCACCACGGGCGAGGAACACTGAAGCTTTCTTT. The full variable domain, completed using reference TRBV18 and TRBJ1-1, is NAGVMQNPRHLVRRRGQEARLRCSPMKGHSHVYWYRQLPEEGLKFMVYLQKENIIDESGMPKERFSAEFPKEGPSILRIQQVVRGDSAAYFCASSPRARNTEAFFGQGTRLTVV.

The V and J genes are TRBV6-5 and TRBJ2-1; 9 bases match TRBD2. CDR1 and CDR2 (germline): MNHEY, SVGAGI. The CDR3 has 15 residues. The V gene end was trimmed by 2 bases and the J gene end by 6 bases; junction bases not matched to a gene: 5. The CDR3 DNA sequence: TGTGCCAGCAGTTACAGGATAGCGGGGGCCAATGAGCAGTTCTTC. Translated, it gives CASSYRIAGANEQFF.

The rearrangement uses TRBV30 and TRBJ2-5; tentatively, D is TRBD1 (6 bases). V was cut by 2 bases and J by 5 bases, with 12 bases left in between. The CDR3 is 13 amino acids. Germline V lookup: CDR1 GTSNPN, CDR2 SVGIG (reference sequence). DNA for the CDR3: TGTGCCTGGAGTCCAGGGGCTGGGGAGACCCAGTACTTC. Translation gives CAWSPGAGETQYF.

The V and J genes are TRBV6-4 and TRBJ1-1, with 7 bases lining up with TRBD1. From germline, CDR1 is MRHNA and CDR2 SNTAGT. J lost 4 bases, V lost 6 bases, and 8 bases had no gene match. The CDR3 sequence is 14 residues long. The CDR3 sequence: CASRVRQGGTEAFF. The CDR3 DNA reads TGTGCCAGCAGGGTTCGACAGGGAGGCACTGAAGCTTTCTTT.

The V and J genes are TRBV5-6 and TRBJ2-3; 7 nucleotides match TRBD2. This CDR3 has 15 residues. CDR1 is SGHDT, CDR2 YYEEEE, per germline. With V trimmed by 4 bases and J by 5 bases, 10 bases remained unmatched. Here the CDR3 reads CASSPKSGGGDTQYF. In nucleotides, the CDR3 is TGTGCCAGCAGCCCGAAATCGGGGGGAGGAGATACGCAGTATTTT.

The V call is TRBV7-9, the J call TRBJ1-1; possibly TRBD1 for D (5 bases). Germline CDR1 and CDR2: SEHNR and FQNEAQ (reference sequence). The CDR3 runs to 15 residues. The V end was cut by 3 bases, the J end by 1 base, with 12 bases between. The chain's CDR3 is CASSLDAGGNTEAFF. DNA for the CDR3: TGTGCCAGCAGCTTGGATGCGGGGGGGAACACTGAAGCTTTCTTT.

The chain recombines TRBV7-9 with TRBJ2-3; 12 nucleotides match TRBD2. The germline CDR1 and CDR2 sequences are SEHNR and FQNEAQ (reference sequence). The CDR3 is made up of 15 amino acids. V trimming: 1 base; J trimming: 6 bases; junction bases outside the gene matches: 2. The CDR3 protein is CASSLDLAGGDTQYF. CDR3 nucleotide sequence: TGTGCCAGCAGCTTAGATCTAGCGGGGGGGGATACGCAGTATTTT.

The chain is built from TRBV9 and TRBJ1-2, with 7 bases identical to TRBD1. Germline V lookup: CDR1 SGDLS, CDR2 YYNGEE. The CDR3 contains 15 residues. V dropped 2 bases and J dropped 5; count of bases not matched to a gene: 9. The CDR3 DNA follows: TGTGCCAGCAGCGTTTCCGGGACAGTTAGGTATGGCTACACCTTC. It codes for CASSVSGTVRYGYTF.

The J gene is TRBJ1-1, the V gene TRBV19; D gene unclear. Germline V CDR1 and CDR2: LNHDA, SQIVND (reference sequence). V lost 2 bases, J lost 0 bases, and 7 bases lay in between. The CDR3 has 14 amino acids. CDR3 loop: CASSIRSMNTEAFF. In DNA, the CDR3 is TGTGCCAGTAGTATACGCAGTATGAACACTGAAGCTTTCTTT.

This chain's CDR3 is CASGPLGAGAYNEQFF. The CDR3 DNA sequence: TGCGCCAGCGGCCCCCTCGGGGCGGGGGCCTACAATGAGCAGTTCTTC. The chain uses TRBV5-1 and TRBJ2-1, with 7 bases that match TRBD2. V was pared by 7 bases and J by 2 bases, with 12 bases of the junction left unmatched. Germline V gives CDR1 SGHRS, CDR2 YFSETQ. The CDR3 runs 16 residues.

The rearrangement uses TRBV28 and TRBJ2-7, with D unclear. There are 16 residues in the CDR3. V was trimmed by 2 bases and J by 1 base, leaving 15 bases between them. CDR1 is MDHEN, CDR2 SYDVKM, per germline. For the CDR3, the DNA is TGTGCCAGCAGTTTAGTTCATACAGTTTTTTCCTACGAGCAGTACTTC. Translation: CASSLVHTVFSYEQYF.

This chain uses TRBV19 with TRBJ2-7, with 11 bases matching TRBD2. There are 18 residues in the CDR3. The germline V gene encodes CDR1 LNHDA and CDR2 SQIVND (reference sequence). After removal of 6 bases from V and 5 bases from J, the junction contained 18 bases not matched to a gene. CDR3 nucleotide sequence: TGTGCCAGTAGCACTACTCGACTAGCGGGGTCCAAGTATCACGAGCAGTACTTC. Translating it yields CASSTTRLAGSKYHEQYF.

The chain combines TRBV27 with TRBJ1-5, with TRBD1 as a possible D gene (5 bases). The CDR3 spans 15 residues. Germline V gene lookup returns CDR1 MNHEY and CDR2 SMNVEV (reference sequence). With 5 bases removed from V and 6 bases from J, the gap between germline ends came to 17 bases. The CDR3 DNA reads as TGTGCCAGCAGTCCCCTGGGGGGGACGGCTCAGCCCCAGCATTTT. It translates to CASSPLGGTAQPQHF.

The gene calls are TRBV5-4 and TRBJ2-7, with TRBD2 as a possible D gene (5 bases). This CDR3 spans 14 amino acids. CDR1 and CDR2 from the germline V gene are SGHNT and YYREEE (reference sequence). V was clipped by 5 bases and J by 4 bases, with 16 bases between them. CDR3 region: CASSPELGVYEQYF. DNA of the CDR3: TGTGCCAGCAGTCCCGAGCTGGGAGTTTACGAGCAGTACTTC.

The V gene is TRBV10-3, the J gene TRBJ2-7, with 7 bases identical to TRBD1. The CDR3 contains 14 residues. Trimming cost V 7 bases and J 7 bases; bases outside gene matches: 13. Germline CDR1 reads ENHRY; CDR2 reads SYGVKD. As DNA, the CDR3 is TGTGCCATCAATCGACAGGGAGACGGCGGTGAGCAGTACTTC. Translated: CAINRQGDGGEQYF.

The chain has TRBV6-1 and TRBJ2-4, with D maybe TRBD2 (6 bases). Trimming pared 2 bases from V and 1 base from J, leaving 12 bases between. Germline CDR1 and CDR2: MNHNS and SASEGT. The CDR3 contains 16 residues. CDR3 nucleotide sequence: TGTGCCAGCAGTGAAACGTGGGGGAGGGCCAAAAACATTCAGTACTTC. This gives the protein CASSETWGRAKNIQYF.

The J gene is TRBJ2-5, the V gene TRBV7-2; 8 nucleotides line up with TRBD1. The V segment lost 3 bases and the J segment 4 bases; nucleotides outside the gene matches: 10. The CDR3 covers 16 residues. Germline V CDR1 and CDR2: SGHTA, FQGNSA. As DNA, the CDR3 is TGTGCCAGCAGCTTGGGCAGGGGGCAGAGGGGAGAGACCCAGTACTTC. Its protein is CASSLGRGQRGETQYF.

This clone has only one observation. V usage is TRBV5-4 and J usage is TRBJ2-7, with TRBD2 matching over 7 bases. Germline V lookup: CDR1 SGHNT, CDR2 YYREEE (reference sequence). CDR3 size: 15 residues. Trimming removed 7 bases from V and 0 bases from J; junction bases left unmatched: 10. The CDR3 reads CASATEVAGSYEQYF. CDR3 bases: TGTGCCAGCGCAACCGAAGTAGCGGGCTCCTACGAGCAGTACTTC.

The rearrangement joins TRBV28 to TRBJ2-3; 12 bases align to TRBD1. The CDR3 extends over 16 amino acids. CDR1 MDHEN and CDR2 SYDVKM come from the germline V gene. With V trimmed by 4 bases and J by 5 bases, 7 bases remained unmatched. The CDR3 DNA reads TGTGCCAGCAGTTCTTCCGGGACAGGGGGCGTAGATACGCAGTATTTT. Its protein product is CASSSSGTGGVDTQYF.

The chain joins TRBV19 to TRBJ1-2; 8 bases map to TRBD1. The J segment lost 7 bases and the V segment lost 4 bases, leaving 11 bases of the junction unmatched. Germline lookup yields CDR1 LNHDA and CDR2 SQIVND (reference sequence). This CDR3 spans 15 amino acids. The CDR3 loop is CASSTFATGEGGYTF. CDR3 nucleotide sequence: TGTGCCAGTAGTACCTTCGCGACAGGGGAAGGTGGCTACACCTTC.

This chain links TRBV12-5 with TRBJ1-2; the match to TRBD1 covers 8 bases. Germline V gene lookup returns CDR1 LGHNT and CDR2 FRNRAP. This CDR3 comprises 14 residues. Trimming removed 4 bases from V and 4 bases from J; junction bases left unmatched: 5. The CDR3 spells CASGSGQAVYGYTF. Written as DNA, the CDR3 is TGTGCTAGTGGTTCGGGACAGGCCGTCTATGGCTACACCTTC.

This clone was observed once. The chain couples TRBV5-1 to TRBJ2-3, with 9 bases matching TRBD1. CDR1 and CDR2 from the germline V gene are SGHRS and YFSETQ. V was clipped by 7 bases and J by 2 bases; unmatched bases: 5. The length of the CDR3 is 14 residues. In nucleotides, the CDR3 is TGCGCCAGCGGCTGGGACAGGGCCACAGATACGCAGTATTTT. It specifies CASGWDRATDTQYF.

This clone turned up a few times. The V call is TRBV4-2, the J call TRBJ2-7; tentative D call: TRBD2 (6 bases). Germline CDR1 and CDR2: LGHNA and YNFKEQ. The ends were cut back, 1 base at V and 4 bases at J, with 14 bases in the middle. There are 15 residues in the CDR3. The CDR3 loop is CASSQGLGEAYEQYF. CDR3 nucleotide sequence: TGTGCCAGCAGCCAAGGGTTGGGGGAGGCGTACGAGCAGTACTTC.

CDR3 sequence (DNA): TGTGCCAGCAGTTTGGGGGGGGTCTACGAGCAGTACTTC. It specifies CASSLGGVYEQYF. The gene calls are TRBV28 and TRBJ2-7, with TRBD2 matching 7 bases. Trimming took 3 bases from V and 3 from J; bases not matched to a gene: 2. This CDR3 spans 13 amino acids. Germline V lookup: CDR1 MDHEN, CDR2 SYDVKM.